Shown below are 26 T cell receptor beta chains from a single sample sequenced in a study of blood T cell repertoires in COVID-19. TCRdb's table, derived via immunoSEQ multiplex PCR, lists solely in-frame clones and lacks some. The data show hundreds of thousands of clones, around nine tenths seen once. Source material: peripheral blood. The receptors shown here come from a man aged 65-85 years with acute or convalescent COVID-19.

The chain carries TRBV7-3 and TRBJ1-1; D is unclear. V was trimmed by 3 bases and J by 3 bases, leaving 11 bases between them. Germline CDR1 SGHTA, CDR2 FQGTGA. The CDR3 runs 14 residues. The CDR3 is CASSLGGIDTEAFF. CDR3 nucleotides: TGTGCCAGCAGCTTGGGAGGGATCGACACTGAAGCTTTCTTT.

The chain recombines TRBV5-1 with TRBJ1-2; 12 nucleotides agree with TRBD1. The CDR3 is 15 amino acids. Per the germline V gene, CDR1 is SGHRS and CDR2 is YFSETQ. V lost 3 bases, J lost 8 bases, and 8 bases stayed unmatched. CDR3 in amino acids: CASSSPGQGAVGYTF. CDR3 nucleotides: TGCGCCAGCAGCTCCCCGGGACAGGGGGCGGTCGGCTACACCTTC.

The gene calls are TRBV4-3 and TRBJ2-5, with D tentatively TRBD1 (6 bases). CDR1 is LGHNA and CDR2 is YSLEER in the germline V gene. V was pared by 0 bases and J by 1 base, with 15 bases between. This CDR3 is built from 17 residues. CDR3 region: CASSQDSGWGLQETQYF. CDR3 nucleotide sequence: TGCGCCAGCAGCCAAGACTCGGGGTGGGGGCTCCAAGAGACCCAGTACTTC.

V is TRBV20-1 and J is TRBJ1-1, with a tentative D call TRBD1 (6 bases). Germline CDR1 DFQATT, CDR2 SNEGSKA (reference sequence). V was shortened by 3 bases and J by 1 base, with 9 bases between the two germline ends. The CDR3 spans 13 residues. The CDR3 sequence: CSASQGTNTEAFF. The CDR3 coding sequence is TGCAGTGCTAGTCAGGGGACGAACACTGAAGCTTTCTTT.

The chain joins TRBV30 to TRBJ1-2; no clear D. Between the trimmed V and J ends, which lost 0 bases and 8 bases, there was a span of 10 bases. Germline V gives CDR1 GTSNPN, CDR2 SVGIG (reference sequence). CDR3 length: 12 amino acids. CDR3 DNA: TGTGCCTGGAGTGTACCAGGCGGGGGCTACACCTTC. Translating it yields CAWSVPGGGYTF.

This CDR3 reads CASSYRGTEAFF. Written as DNA, the CDR3 is TGTGCCAGCAGCTACAGGGGAACAGAAGCTTTCTTT. The rearrangement joins TRBV7-2 to TRBJ1-1; 7 positions agree with TRBD1. Trimming cost V 4 bases and J 8 bases; bases outside gene matches: 4. The germline gives CDR1 SGHTA, CDR2 FQGNSA. This CDR3 comprises 12 residues.

This chain uses TRBV6-2 or TRBV6-3 with TRBJ1-6, with D possibly being TRBD1 (6 bases). Germline V lookup: CDR1 MNHEY, CDR2 SVGEGT. V was shortened by 5 bases and J by 0 bases, with 8 bases between the two germline ends. The CDR3 is 15 amino acids. CDR3 nucleotides: TGTGCCAGCAGTGGACAGAGCTCCTATAATTCACCCCTCCACTTT. Its protein product is CASSGQSSYNSPLHF.

This clone came up once. This chain connects TRBV30 to TRBJ2-5; the D is unclear. V was cut by 7 bases and J by 7 bases, with 22 bases left in between. Germline values: CDR1 GTSNPN, CDR2 SVGIG (reference sequence). This CDR3 region has 14 residues. The CDR3, as DNA: TGTGCCTCGAACCCAGTGTCCGGAGTGGGGACCCAGTACTTC. It translates to CASNPVSGVGTQYF. Full variable domain (missing parts from reference TRBV30 and TRBJ2-5): SQTIHQWPATLVQPVGSPLSLECTVEGTSNPNLYWYRQAAGRGLQLLFYSVGIGQISSEVPQNLSASRPQDRQFILSSKKLLLSDSGFYLCASNPVSGVGTQYFGPGTRLLVL.

V gene TRBV19 combines with J gene TRBJ2-1, with 9 bases matching TRBD2. This CDR3 comprises 16 residues. J gave up 4 bases and V 3 bases, and 7 bases lay outside the gene matches. CDR1 and CDR2 from the germline V gene are LNHDA and SQIVND (reference sequence). In DNA, the CDR3 is TGTGCCAGTAGTATCCTGGCGGGGGGGAGATACAATGAGCAGTTCTTC. Amino acids: CASSILAGGRYNEQFF. Looking up the rest from reference TRBV19 and TRBJ2-1 gives the full variable domain: DGGITQSPKYLFRKEGQNVTLSCEQNLNHDAMYWYRQDPGQGLRLIYYSQIVNDFQKGDIAEGYSVSREKKESFPLTVTSAQKNPTAFYLCASSILAGGRYNEQFFGPGTRLTVL.

This rearrangement joins TRBV5-4 to TRBJ1-4, with 7 bases fitting TRBD1. After removal of 0 bases from V and 6 bases from J, the junction contained 5 bases not matched to a gene. CDR1 is SGHNT and CDR2 is YYREEE in the germline V gene (reference sequence). This CDR3 is built from 15 residues. The DNA of the CDR3 is TGTGCCAGCAGCTTGGTGGCAGGGGGACATGAAAAACTGTTTTTT. Amino acids: CASSLVAGGHEKLFF. The variable domain in full, with the rest retrieved from reference TRBV5-4 and TRBJ1-4, is ETGVTQSPTHLIKTRGQQVTLRCSSQSGHNTVSWYQQALGQGPQFIFQYYREEENGRGNFPPRFSGLQFPNYSSELNVNALELDDSALYLCASSLVAGGHEKLFFGSGTQLSVL.

The J gene is TRBJ2-5, the V gene TRBV18, with a weak D call TRBD2 (6 bases). CDR3 length equals 15 residues. Per germline, CDR1 KGHSH and CDR2 LQKENI. The V end was cut by 5 bases, the J end by 0 bases, with 13 bases between. The CDR3 protein is CASSATPGDQETQYF. CDR3 DNA: TGTGCCAGCTCAGCGACCCCGGGGGACCAAGAGACCCAGTACTTC.

This chain uses TRBV24-1 with TRBJ1-2; D is ambiguous. This CDR3 region has 13 residues. Germline CDR1 reads KGHDR; CDR2 reads SFDVKD. Trimming took 1 base from V and 8 from J, leaving 10 bases between them. The CDR3: CATSDFTDWGYTF. The CDR3 nucleotides are TGTGCCACCAGTGATTTCACCGACTGGGGCTACACCTTC.

The V call is TRBV6-6, the J call TRBJ1-4; D is unclear. Trimming pared 11 bases from V and 4 bases from J, leaving 14 bases between. This CDR3 contains 13 residues. Germline V gene lookup returns CDR1 MNHNY and CDR2 SVGAGI (reference sequence). The DNA for the CDR3 is TGTGCCGCCACGCGGGCGGGTAATGAAAAACTGTTTTTT. Residues: CAATRAGNEKLFF.

The chain has TRBV5-5 and TRBJ2-7, with D perhaps TRBD1 (5 bases). Trimming took 0 bases from V and 1 from J, leaving 8 bases between them. The CDR3 is made up of 14 amino acids. Germline CDR1 SGHKS, CDR2 YYEKEE (reference sequence). The CDR3 loop is CASSLGQSSYEQYF. In nucleotides, the CDR3 is TGTGCCAGCAGCTTGGGACAGTCTTCCTACGAGCAGTACTTC.

The rearrangement joins TRBV7-8 to TRBJ2-1, with TRBD2 identical over 9 bases. CDR3 size: 17 residues. J gave up 4 bases and V 3 bases, and 10 bases lay outside the gene matches. The germline gives CDR1 SGHVS, CDR2 FQNEAQ. The CDR3 DNA follows: TGTGCCAGCAGCTTCGAATCCGGACTAGCGTTGTACAATGAGCAGTTCTTC. Amino acid sequence: CASSFESGLALYNEQFF.

The V gene is TRBV6-5, the J gene TRBJ1-2, with D possibly matching TRBD1 (5 bases). This CDR3 is built from 13 residues. V was pared by 7 bases and J by 2 bases, with 11 bases between. CDR1 MNHEY and CDR2 SVGAGI come from the germline V gene. CDR3 DNA: TGTGCCAGCATCAAGGGGCTAAACTATGGCTACACCTTC. Protein sequence: CASIKGLNYGYTF.

The rearrangement links TRBV6-5 to TRBJ2-7; 8 bases agree with TRBD2. The V gene end was trimmed by 5 bases and the J gene end by 3 bases; junction bases not matched to a gene: 3. CDR1 and CDR2 (germline): MNHEY, SVGAGI. The CDR3 spans 13 residues. CDR3 sequence: CASSLSGSYEQYF. As DNA, the CDR3 is TGTGCCAGCAGTCTAAGCGGGAGCTACGAGCAGTACTTC.

The chain is built from TRBV28 and TRBJ1-2, with a possible D match to TRBD1 (5 bases). Germline loops: CDR1 MDHEN, CDR2 SYDVKM. This CDR3 contains 15 residues. The V end lost 4 bases, the J end lost 8 bases, and 20 bases lay between the germline ends. The CDR3 region has the DNA TGTGCCAGCAGTTCGTCCGGGACTTCAGGTGGAGGCTACACCTTC. It is translated as CASSSSGTSGGGYTF.

The genes are TRBV6-5 and TRBJ1-1; a possible D gene is TRBD1 (5 bases). Germline V gives CDR1 MNHEY, CDR2 SVGAGI. The length of the CDR3 is 15 residues. Trimming took off 6 bases at V and 3 bases at J, with 17 bases between the two ends. Here the CDR3 reads CASSPPGRGYTEAFF. DNA for the CDR3: TGTGCCAGCAGCCCCCCCGGGAGGGGATACACTGAAGCTTTCTTT.

The chain employs TRBV6-1 and TRBJ1-2; 8 bases are a match to TRBD1. Losses at the gene ends were 4 bases for V and 4 bases for J; bases not matched to a gene: 11. The CDR3 runs 16 residues. From germline, CDR1 is MNHNS and CDR2 SASEGT. CDR3 loop: CASSATTGGTIYGYTF. The CDR3, as DNA: TGTGCCAGCAGTGCGACCACAGGGGGAACGATCTATGGCTACACCTTC.

This chain links TRBV2 with TRBJ1-5, with unresolved D. The CDR3 contains 15 residues. Germline V gives CDR1 SNHLY, CDR2 FYNNEI. V was cut by 6 bases and J by 2 bases, with 14 bases left in between. The CDR3 loop reads CASREGFAGNQPQHF. CDR3 coding DNA: TGTGCCAGCAGAGAGGGATTCGCGGGCAATCAGCCCCAGCATTTT.

The rearrangement uses TRBV5-1 and TRBJ2-2; a possible D gene is TRBD1 (5 bases). The ends were cut back, 2 bases at V and 7 bases at J, with 9 bases in the middle. This CDR3 spans 13 amino acids. Per germline, CDR1 SGHRS and CDR2 YFSETQ. The CDR3 DNA is TGCGCCAGCAGCTTCCAGGGTGTCGGGGAGCTGTTTTTT. The encoded protein is CASSFQGVGELFF.

V gene TRBV5-1 combines with J gene TRBJ2-7; D is unresolved. Germline CDR1 SGHRS, CDR2 YFSETQ. This CDR3 spans 13 amino acids. V lost 3 bases and J lost 2, with 9 bases in between. CDR3 bases: TGCGCCAGCAGCTCAGAGACTCCCTACGAGCAGTACTTC. Translating it yields CASSSETPYEQYF.

The sample holds one count of this clone. V gene TRBV2 combines with J gene TRBJ1-2, with 7 bases matching TRBD1. The length of the CDR3 is 16 residues. Germline CDR1 SNHLY, CDR2 FYNNEI. V lost 6 bases, J lost 0 bases, and 10 bases stayed unmatched. The CDR3: CASRQGSQGSNYGYTF. CDR3 nucleotides: TGTGCCAGCAGACAGGGGTCCCAGGGCTCTAACTATGGCTACACCTTC.

CDR3 region: CASSPVFEAFF. DNA of the CDR3: TGTGCCAGCTCCCCCGTTTTTGAAGCTTTCTTT. The chain carries TRBV2 and TRBJ1-1; D gene ambiguous. CDR1 is SNHLY and CDR2 is FYNNEI in the germline V gene. The CDR3 length is 11 residues. Trimming shortened V by 8 bases and J by 7 bases, and 11 bases separated the two germline ends.

The chain links TRBV11-2 to TRBJ2-7; the D is unclear. This CDR3 comprises 13 residues. Germline CDR1 SGHAT, CDR2 FQNNGV. Trimming removed 4 bases at V and 3 bases at J, with 10 bases between. CDR3 sequence: CASSYLADYEQYF. Written as DNA, the CDR3 is TGTGCCAGCAGCTACCTGGCGGACTACGAGCAGTACTTC.